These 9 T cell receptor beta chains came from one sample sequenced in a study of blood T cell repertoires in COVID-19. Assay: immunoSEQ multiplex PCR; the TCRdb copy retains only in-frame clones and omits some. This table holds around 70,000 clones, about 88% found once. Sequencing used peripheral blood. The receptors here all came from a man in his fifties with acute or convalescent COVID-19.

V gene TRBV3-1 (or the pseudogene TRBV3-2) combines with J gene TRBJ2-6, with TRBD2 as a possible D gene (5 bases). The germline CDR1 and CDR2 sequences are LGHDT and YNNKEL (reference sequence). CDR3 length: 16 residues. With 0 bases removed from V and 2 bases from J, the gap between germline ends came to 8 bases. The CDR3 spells CASSQDAGAGANVLTF. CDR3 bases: TGTGCCAGCAGCCAAGATGCCGGGGCTGGGGCCAACGTCCTGACTTTC.

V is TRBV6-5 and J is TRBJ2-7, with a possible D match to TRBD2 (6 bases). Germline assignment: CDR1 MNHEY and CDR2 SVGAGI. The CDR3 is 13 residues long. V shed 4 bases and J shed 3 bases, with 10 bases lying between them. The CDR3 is CASSWGVVYEQYF. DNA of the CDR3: TGTGCCAGCAGTTGGGGGGTCGTCTACGAGCAGTACTTC.

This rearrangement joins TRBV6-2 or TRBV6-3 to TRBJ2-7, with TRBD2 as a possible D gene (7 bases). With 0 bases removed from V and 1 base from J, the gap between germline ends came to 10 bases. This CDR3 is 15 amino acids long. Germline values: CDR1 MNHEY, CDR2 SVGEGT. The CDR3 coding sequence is TGTGCCAGCAGTTACTCAAGGGGGGGGTCCTACGAGCAGTACGTC. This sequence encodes CASSYSRGGSYEQYV.

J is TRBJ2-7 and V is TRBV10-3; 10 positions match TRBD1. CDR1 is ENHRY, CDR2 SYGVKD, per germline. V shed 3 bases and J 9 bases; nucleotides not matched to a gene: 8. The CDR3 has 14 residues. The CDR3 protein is CAISDYRGQGGQYV. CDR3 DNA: TGTGCCATCAGTGATTACAGAGGACAGGGGGGGCAGTACGTC.

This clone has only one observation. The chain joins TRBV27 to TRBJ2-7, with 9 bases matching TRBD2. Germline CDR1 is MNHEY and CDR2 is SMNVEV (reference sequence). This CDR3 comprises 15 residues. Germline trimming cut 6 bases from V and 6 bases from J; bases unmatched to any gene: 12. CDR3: CASSPSPSGIGEQYF. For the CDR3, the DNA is TGTGCCAGCAGCCCAAGCCCTAGCGGGATTGGCGAGCAGTACTTC.

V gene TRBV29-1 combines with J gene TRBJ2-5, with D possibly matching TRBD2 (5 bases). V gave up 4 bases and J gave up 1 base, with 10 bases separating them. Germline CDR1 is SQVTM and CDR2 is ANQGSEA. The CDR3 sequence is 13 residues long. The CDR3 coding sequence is TGCAGCGTTGCGGCGGGCCTCCAAGAGACCCAGTACTTC. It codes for CSVAAGLQETQYF.

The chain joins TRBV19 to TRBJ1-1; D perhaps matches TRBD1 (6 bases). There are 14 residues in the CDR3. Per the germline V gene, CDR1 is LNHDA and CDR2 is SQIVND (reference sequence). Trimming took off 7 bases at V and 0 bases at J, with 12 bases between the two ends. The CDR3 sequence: CASIPGTMNTEAFF. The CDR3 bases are TGTGCCAGTATCCCCGGGACAATGAACACTGAAGCTTTCTTT. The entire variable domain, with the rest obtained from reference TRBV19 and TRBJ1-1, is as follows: DGGITQSPKYLFRKEGQNVTLSCEQNLNHDAMYWYRQDPGQGLRLIYYSQIVNDFQKGDIAEGYSVSREKKESFPLTVTSAQKNPTAFYLCASIPGTMNTEAFFGQGTRLTVV.

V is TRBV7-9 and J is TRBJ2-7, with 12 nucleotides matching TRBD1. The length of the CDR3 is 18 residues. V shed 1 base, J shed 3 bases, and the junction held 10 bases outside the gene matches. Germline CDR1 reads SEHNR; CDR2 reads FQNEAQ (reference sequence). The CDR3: CASSLVGDRGRRDYEQYF. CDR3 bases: TGTGCCAGCAGCTTAGTGGGGGACAGGGGGCGGAGAGACTACGAGCAGTACTTC.

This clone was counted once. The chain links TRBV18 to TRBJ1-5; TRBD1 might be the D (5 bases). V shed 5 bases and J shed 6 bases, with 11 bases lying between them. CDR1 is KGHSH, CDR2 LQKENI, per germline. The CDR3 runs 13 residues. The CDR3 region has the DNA TGTGCCAGCTCAACTGACAGTTTTCAGCCCCAGCATTTT. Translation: CASSTDSFQPQHF. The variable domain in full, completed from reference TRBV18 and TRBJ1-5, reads NAGVMQNPRHLVRRRGQEARLRCSPMKGHSHVYWYRQLPEEGLKFMVYLQKENIIDESGMPKERFSAEFPKEGPSILRIQQVVRGDSAAYFCASSTDSFQPQHFGDGTRLSIL.